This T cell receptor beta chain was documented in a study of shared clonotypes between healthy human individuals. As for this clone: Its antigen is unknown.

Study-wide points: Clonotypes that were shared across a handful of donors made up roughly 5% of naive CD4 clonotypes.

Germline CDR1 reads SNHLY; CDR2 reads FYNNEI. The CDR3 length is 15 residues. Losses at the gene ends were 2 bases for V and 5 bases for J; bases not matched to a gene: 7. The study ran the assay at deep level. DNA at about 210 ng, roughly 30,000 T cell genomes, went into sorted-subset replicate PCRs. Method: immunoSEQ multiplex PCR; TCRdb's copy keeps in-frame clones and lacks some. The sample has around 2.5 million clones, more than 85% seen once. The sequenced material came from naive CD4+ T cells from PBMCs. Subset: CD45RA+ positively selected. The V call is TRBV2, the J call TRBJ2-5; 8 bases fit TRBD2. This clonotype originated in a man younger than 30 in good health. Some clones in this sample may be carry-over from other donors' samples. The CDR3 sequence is CASSESAGGRETQYF. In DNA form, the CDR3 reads TGTGCCAGCAGTGAATCCGCGGGAGGCAGGGAGACCCAGTACTTC.